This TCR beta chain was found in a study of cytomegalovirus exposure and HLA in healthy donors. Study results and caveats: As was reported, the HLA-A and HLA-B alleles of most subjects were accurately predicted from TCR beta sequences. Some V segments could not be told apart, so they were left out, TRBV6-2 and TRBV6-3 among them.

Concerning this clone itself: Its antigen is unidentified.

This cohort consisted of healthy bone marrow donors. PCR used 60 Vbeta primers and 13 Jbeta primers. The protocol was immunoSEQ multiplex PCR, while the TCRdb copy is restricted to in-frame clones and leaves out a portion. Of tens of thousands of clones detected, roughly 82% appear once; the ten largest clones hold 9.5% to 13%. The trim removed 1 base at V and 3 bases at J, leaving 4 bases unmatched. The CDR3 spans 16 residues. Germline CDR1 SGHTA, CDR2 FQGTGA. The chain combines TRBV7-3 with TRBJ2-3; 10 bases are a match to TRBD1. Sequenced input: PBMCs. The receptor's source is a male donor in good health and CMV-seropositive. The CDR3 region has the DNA TGTGCCAGCAGCTTAAGGGGACAGGGGATGACAGATACGCAGTATTTT. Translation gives CASSLRGQGMTDTQYF.